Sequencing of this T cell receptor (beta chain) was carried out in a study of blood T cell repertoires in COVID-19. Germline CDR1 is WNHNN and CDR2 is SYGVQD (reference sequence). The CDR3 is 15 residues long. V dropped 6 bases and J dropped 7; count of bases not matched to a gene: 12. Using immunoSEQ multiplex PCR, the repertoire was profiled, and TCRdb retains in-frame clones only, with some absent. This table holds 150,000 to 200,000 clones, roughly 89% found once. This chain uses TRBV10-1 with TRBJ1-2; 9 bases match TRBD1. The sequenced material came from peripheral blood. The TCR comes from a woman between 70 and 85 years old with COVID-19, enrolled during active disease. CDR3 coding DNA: TGCGCCAGCAGAAACCACCTACAGGGGGCGCTTGGCTACACCTTC. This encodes CASRNHLQGALGYTF.